This T cell receptor beta chain was recorded in a study of PD-1 blockade in mismatch repair-deficient tumors. This clone showed up just once. The germline V gene has CDR1 LNHDA and CDR2 SQIVND (reference sequence). Trimming left V 3 bases short and J 0 bases short, with 11 bases between. The CDR3 runs 15 residues. TCRdb's table, derived via immunoSEQ multiplex PCR, lists solely in-frame clones and lacks some. The data hold fewer than 100,000 clones, with about 85% observed a single time. This TCR was sampled from an adult with mismatch repair-deficient cancer. Sample: peripheral blood, taken 12 weeks after starting pembrolizumab. The J gene is TRBJ1-2, the V gene TRBV19, with D hard to call. In DNA form, the CDR3 reads TGTGCCAGTAGTATTGCCAGAGAGGCTAACTATGGCTACACCTTC. Its translation is CASSIAREANYGYTF.